The 15 T cell receptor beta chains below were found in one sample sequenced in a study of blood T cells in healthy people across ages. Through a sample-barcoded 5' primer and a J-beta primer mix, a second PCR was run for about 7 to 12 cycles. TCRdb reanalysed the 5' RACE reads using MiXCR and keeps one entry per CDR3 protein. This table has around 320,000 distinct CDR3 sequences, around 27% appearing once. The sequenced material came from blood. The receptor source for this set is a woman between 70 and 85 years old in good health.

The chain links TRBV12-3 or TRBV12-4 to TRBJ2-2; 9 bases agree with TRBD1. CDR3 size: 15 residues. V dropped 6 bases and J dropped 4; count of bases not matched to a gene: 6. DNA of the CDR3: TGTGCCAGCAGGCACGACAGGGGGAGCACCGGGGAGCTGTTTTTT. Translating it yields CASRHDRGSTGELFF.

This chain uses TRBV7-2 with TRBJ2-3, with D tentatively TRBD2 (5 bases). V was shortened by 5 bases and J by 2 bases, with 11 bases between the two germline ends. Germline CDR1 reads SGHTA; CDR2 reads FQGNSA. The CDR3 length is 14 residues. This chain's CDR3 is CASSPAAHTDTQYF. The CDR3, as DNA: TGTGCCAGCAGCCCAGCGGCACACACAGATACGCAGTATTTT.

The V and J genes are TRBV14 and TRBJ2-1; unclear D gene. The end of the DNA aligns better with TRBJ2-7, so the J call may be wrong. The CDR3 runs to 12 residues. Germline CDR1 SGHDN, CDR2 FVKESK. CDR3 in amino acids: CASSHSAGGQYF. In DNA, the CDR3 is TGTGCCAGCAGCCACTCGGCTGGTGGGCAGTACTTC.

The chain is built from TRBV15 and TRBJ1-6; no definite D call. The CDR3 sequence is 12 residues long. The germline V and J ends were trimmed by 0 bases and 16 bases, with 10 bases remaining between them. Per the germline V gene, CDR1 is LNHNV and CDR2 is YYDKDF (reference sequence). CDR3 DNA: TGTGCCACCAGCAGAGATAGGAGGGAACTCCACTTT. This gives the protein CATSRDRRELHF.

Worth noting for this clonotype: An end of the junction does not agree with germline; a read error may underlie this. V usage is TRBV5-6 and J usage is TRBJ1-5; D is possibly TRBD1 (6 bases). The CDR3 sequence is 15 residues long. Germline-derived CDR1 and CDR2 are SGHDT and YYEEEE. In DNA, the CDR3 is TGTGCCGGCAGCCTGGGACACTCCCCTTATCAGCCCCAGCATTTT. Amino acids: CAGSLGHSPYQPQHF.

The rearrangement uses TRBV7-9 and TRBJ1-2; D gene unclear. Trimming cost V 2 bases and J 3 bases, with 7 bases left between them. Germline values: CDR1 SEHNR, CDR2 FQNEAQ (reference sequence). The CDR3 runs to 13 residues. In nucleotides, the CDR3 is TGTGCCAGCAGCTTATTGGACCACTATGGCTACACCTTC. The encoded protein is CASSLLDHYGYTF.

This chain connects TRBV25-1 to TRBJ2-2; 7 bases align to TRBD1. The CDR3 has 13 amino acids. The V gene end was trimmed by 6 bases and the J gene end by 4 bases; junction bases not matched to a gene: 2. The germline V gene has CDR1 MGHDK and CDR2 SYGVNS. The CDR3 nucleotides read TGTGCCAGCAGCCGACAGGGCACCGGGGAGCTGTTTTTT. This translates into CASSRQGTGELFF.

This clonotype was recorded a few times. The chain combines TRBV27 with TRBJ1-6; no clear D. The CDR3 totals 13 residues. With 0 bases removed from V and 10 bases from J, the gap between germline ends came to 7 bases. Germline V lookup: CDR1 MNHEY, CDR2 SMNVEV (reference sequence). The CDR3 sequence is CASSLSYMSPLHF. The CDR3 nucleotides are TGTGCCAGCAGTTTATCTTATATGTCACCCCTCCACTTT.

The chain links TRBV6-2 or TRBV6-3 to TRBJ2-7; D ambiguous. Germline CDR1 MNHEY, CDR2 SVGEGT. Trimming stripped 0 bases from V and 9 bases from J, with 6 bases between. CDR3 length: 11 amino acids. CDR3 coding DNA: TGTGCCAGCAGTTACTCCCGCGGGCAGTACTTC. As protein: CASSYSRGQYF.

The chain combines TRBV12-3 or TRBV12-4 with TRBJ1-1; the D is unclear. The CDR3 runs 15 residues. Trimming took off 5 bases at V and 0 bases at J, with 13 bases between the two ends. In DNA, the CDR3 is TGTGCCAGCAGTGCCCAAGGAAACATGAACACTGAAGCTTTCTTT. It yields the protein CASSAQGNMNTEAFF.

This clonotype is a singleton in its sample. V gene TRBV29-1 combines with J gene TRBJ2-3; 13 bases align to TRBD2. The CDR3 runs to 16 residues. V was clipped by 3 bases and J by 5 bases; unmatched bases: 8. Germline loops: CDR1 SQVTM, CDR2 ANQGSEA. CDR3 sequence reads: CSVEGLAGFGRDTQYF. CDR3 DNA: TGCAGCGTTGAGGGACTAGCGGGGTTCGGTCGAGATACGCAGTATTTT.

This chain connects TRBV29-1 to TRBJ1-5, with D possibly matching TRBD1 (5 bases). The CDR3 is made up of 14 amino acids. V gave up 8 bases and J gave up 2 bases, with 16 bases separating them. Looked up from germline, CDR1 is SQVTM and CDR2 is ANQGSEA. The CDR3 coding sequence is TGCAGCACTTCGAGCGGGGCGGGCAATCAGCCCCAGCATTTT. It codes for CSTSSGAGNQPQHF. The full variable domain, rest sourced from reference TRBV29-1 and TRBJ1-5, is SAVISQKPSRDICQRGTSLTIQCQVDSQVTMMFWYRQQPGQSLTLIATANQGSEATYESGFVIDKFPISRPNLTFSTLTVSNMSPEDSSIYLCSTSSGAGNQPQHFGDGTRLSIL.

This clonotype was counted between two and nine times. The chain couples TRBV12-3 or TRBV12-4 to TRBJ2-1, with D unclear. The CDR3 has 11 amino acids. V lost 6 bases and J 9 bases, leaving 9 bases between the germline ends. The CDR3 nucleotides are TGTGCCAGCAGCCGCGCGTCTGAGCAGTTCTTC. It encodes CASSRASEQFF.

The CDR3 DNA follows: TGTGCCATCAGGGGGACTAGCGACACCGGGGAGCTGTTTTTT. It codes for CAIRGTSDTGELFF. This chain joins TRBV10-3 and TRBJ2-2, with 10 bases matching TRBD2. The CDR3 covers 14 residues. From germline, CDR1 is ENHRY and CDR2 SYGVKD. J gave up 3 bases and V 6 bases, and 1 base lay outside the gene matches.

This clonotype occurred many times. The rearrangement joins TRBV4-3 to TRBJ1-4, with TRBD1 as a possible D gene (5 bases). CDR3 length: 17 amino acids. Germline V gives CDR1 LGHNA, CDR2 YSLEER. V lost 0 bases, J lost 0 bases, and 11 bases lay in between. In DNA form, the CDR3 reads TGCGCCAGCAGCCAAGACAGGTTGGGGCCAACTAATGAAAAACTGTTTTTT. This encodes CASSQDRLGPTNEKLFF.